The 8 T cell receptor beta chains listed next were all sequenced from one sample in a study of response to subunit inactivated influenza vaccine. TCRdb re-analysed the RT-PCR reads in MiXCR, keeping a single row per CDR3 protein. Of 650,000 to 800,000 distinct CDR3 sequences in the sample, about 15% were seen once. Sample: PBMCs from blood, taken 14 to 15 days before vaccination. All receptors come from a man aged 50 to 60 who received an inactivated influenza vaccine.

The gene calls are TRBV12-3 or TRBV12-4 and TRBJ2-2, with 8 bases fitting TRBD2. Trimming at V came to 5 bases and at J to 4 bases, leaving 6 bases not matched to a gene. CDR3 length: 15 amino acids. The CDR3 loop is CASSSGSRGTGELFF. CDR3 bases: TGTGCCAGCAGTAGCGGGAGTCGGGGCACCGGGGAGCTGTTTTTT.

This clonotype was counted only a few times. The chain carries TRBV27 and TRBJ1-4; D is uncertain. This CDR3 is built from 14 residues. The V gene lost 0 bases and the J gene lost 5 bases, with 7 bases spanning the gap. CDR1 is MNHEY and CDR2 is SMNVEV in the germline V gene (reference sequence). The CDR3 nucleotides are TGTGCCAGCAGTTTATCCTCCAAAAATGAAAAACTGTTTTTT. This translates into CASSLSSKNEKLFF.

Only a few counts were recorded for this clonotype. The J gene is TRBJ1-1, the V gene TRBV6-2 or TRBV6-3, with a tentative D call TRBD1 (5 bases). Trimming removed 2 bases at V and 1 base at J, with 14 bases between. Looked up from germline, CDR1 is MNHEY and CDR2 is SVGEGT. The CDR3 is 16 residues long. This CDR3 is CASSYRTGVKNTEAFF. In DNA, the CDR3 is TGTGCCAGCAGTTACCGAACAGGTGTTAAGAACACTGAAGCTTTCTTT.

This sequence joins TRBV5-5 and TRBJ2-2, with 8 positions matching TRBD2. Germline values: CDR1 SGHKS, CDR2 YYEKEE (reference sequence). V lost 2 bases to trimming and J lost 2 bases; unmatched junction nucleotides: 5. The length of the CDR3 is 16 residues. The CDR3 nucleotides are TGTGCCAGCAGCTTACCGAGCGGGGGTAACACCGGGGAGCTGTTTTTT. Residues: CASSLPSGGNTGELFF. Supplemented by reference TRBV5-5 and TRBJ2-2, the full variable domain reads DAGVTQSPTHLIKTRGQQVTLRCSPISGHKSVSWYQQVLGQGPQFIFQYYEKEERGRGNFPDRFSARQFPNYSSELNVNALLLGDSALYLCASSLPSGGNTGELFFGEGSRLTVL.

This clonotype was seen repeatedly, ten times or more. The V gene is TRBV29-1, the J gene TRBJ2-4, with D unresolved. V was trimmed by 2 bases and J by 0 bases, leaving 11 bases between them. Germline V CDR1 and CDR2: SQVTM, ANQGSEA. The CDR3 sequence is 15 residues long. The CDR3 reads CSVERRYRAKNIQYF. Written as DNA, the CDR3 is TGCAGCGTTGAAAGAAGGTACAGAGCCAAAAACATTCAGTACTTC.

The chain links TRBV29-1 to TRBJ2-4; D is unclear. V was trimmed by 5 bases and J by 7 bases, leaving 9 bases between them. Germline assignment: CDR1 SQVTM and CDR2 ANQGSEA. This CDR3 spans 11 amino acids. The CDR3, as DNA: TGCAGCGTTTTGTTAGTGAACATTCAGTACTTC. It yields the protein CSVLLVNIQYF.

In its sample, this clonotype was seen a few times. The chain employs TRBV30 and TRBJ2-2; D is possibly TRBD2 (5 bases). The CDR3 is 16 residues long. With 0 bases removed from V and 5 bases from J, the gap between germline ends came to 16 bases. In germline, CDR1 is GTSNPN, CDR2 SVGIG (reference sequence). The DNA of the CDR3 is TGTGCCTGGAGTGTACCCGGGAACCGGCGAACCGGGGAGCTGTTTTTT. Amino acid sequence: CAWSVPGNRRTGELFF.

This chain links TRBV5-1 with TRBJ2-1; D possibly corresponds to TRBD2 (5 bases). The germline V gene has CDR1 SGHRS and CDR2 YFSETQ. This CDR3 has 16 amino acids. V was pared by 0 bases and J by 6 bases, with 16 bases between. CDR3 in DNA: TGCGCCAGCAGCTTGGCTGTCGGGAATAAGGGCAATGAGCAGTTCTTC. Translation: CASSLAVGNKGNEQFF.